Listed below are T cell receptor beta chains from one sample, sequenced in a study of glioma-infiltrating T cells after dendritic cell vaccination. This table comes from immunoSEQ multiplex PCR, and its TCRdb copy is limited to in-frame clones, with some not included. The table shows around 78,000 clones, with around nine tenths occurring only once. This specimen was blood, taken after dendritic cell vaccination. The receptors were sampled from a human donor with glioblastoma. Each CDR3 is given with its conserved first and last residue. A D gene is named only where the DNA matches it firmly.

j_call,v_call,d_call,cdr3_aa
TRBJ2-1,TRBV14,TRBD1,CASSRQGRWNEQFF
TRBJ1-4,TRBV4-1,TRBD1,CASSQTGQGAANEKLFF
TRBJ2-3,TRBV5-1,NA,CASSSGEFVDTQYF
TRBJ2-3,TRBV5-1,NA,CASSLTGSTDTQYF
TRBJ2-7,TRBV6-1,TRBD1,CASRKDRNAAYEQYF
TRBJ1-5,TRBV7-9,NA,CASSLYNQPQHF
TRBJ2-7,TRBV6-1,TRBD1,CASTGQGQPYEQYF
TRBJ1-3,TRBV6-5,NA,CASSYRRSSGNTIYF
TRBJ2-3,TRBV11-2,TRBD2,CASSLVAGGPTDTQYF
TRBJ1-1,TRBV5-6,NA,CASSLSPRAEAFF
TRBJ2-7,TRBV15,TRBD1,CATSGRQGSSYEQYF
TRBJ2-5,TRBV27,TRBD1,CASSRPGQGETQYF
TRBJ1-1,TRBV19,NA,CASSIGQLGTEAFF
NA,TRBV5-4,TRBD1,CASSRGQGAPYEQYF
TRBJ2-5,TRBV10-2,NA,CASSVAEQETQYF
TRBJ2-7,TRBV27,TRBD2,CASSPAPQRDGSGEQYF
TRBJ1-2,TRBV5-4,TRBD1,CASSLAVGTGQGYTF
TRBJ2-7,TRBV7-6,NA,CASSLRAGQSSYEQYF
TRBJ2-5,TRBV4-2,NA,CASSQNTRKETQYF
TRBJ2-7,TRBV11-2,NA,CASTISGAGMGSDLKQYF
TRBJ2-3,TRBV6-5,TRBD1,CASRPTGGSTDTQYF
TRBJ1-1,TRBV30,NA,CASSRDTEAFF
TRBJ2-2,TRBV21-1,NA,CASTPDRITGELFF
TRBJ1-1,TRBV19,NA,CASSIELLAGRTEAFF
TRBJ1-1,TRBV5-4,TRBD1,CASSFGQGGTEAFF
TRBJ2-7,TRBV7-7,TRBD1,CASSLGGQGIREQYF
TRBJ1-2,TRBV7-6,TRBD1,CASSLVAGGASGYTF
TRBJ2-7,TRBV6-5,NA,CASSYVRAGRAYEQYF
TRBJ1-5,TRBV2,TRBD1,CASSEDRGYSNQPQHF
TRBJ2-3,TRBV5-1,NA,CASGATASTDTQYF
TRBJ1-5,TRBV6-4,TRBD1,CASSLTGINQPQHF
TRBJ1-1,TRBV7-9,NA,CASRTGNTEAFF
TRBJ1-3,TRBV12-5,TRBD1,CASRTGSSGNTIYF
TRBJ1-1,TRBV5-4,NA,CASSLGGRGTEAFF
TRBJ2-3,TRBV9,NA,CASSRGAAFTDTQYF